This TCR beta chain came from a study of patients and donors after allogeneic stem cell transplantation. This clonotype was counted a few times. Germline loops: CDR1 DFQATT, CDR2 SNEGSKA (reference sequence). J gave up 4 bases and V 1 base, and 10 bases lay outside the gene matches. The CDR3 has 16 residues. TCRdb fed the RT-PCR reads into MiXCR, producing one record per CDR3 protein. The table shows approximately 430,000 distinct CDR3 sequences, with around 15% occurring only once. This chain links TRBV20-1 with TRBJ2-5; 9 nucleotides align to TRBD1. The sequence came from a human donor who was either an allogeneic HSCT recipient or a stem cell or donor lymphocyte infusion donor (not recorded which). It is not recorded whose cells these are; they may come from a transplant donor. The material sequenced was blood, either unsorted or a sorted T cell fraction (not recorded which). DNA for the CDR3: TGCAGTGCTAGAGTAATAGTGGGACAGGGAGGAGAGACCCAGTACTTC. This sequence encodes CSARVIVGQGGETQYF.